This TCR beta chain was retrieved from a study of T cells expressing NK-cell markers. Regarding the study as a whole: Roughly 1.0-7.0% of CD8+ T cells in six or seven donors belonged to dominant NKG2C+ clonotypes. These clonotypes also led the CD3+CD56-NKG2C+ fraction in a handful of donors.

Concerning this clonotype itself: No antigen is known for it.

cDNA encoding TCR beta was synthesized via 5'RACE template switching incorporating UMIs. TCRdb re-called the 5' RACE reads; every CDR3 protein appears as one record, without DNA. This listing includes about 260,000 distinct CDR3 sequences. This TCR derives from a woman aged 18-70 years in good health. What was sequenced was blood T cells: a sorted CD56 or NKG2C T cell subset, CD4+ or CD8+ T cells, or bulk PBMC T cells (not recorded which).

The chain's CDR3 is CAWRGTGGYEQYF. V gene TRBV30 combines with J gene TRBJ2-7; TCRdb's D call of TRBD1 is untestable without DNA. This CDR3 is built from 13 residues. Germline-derived CDR1 and CDR2 are GTSNPN and SVGIG (reference sequence).